This TCR beta chain was identified during a study of T cell responses to AZD1222 COVID-19 vaccine (dated by TCRdb to about 2021). For the wider study: Because spike-specific TCR depth and breadth did not differ between the two schedules, AZD1222 recipients who got a second dose at roughly 4 weeks were pooled with those who got a second dose at roughly 12 weeks. A total of approximately 240 trial participants underwent TCR sequencing, of whom 207 received two doses of AZD1222 and about 25 received two doses of the MenACWY control vaccine. Trial participants were enrolled into age subgroups of 18-55, 56-69 and 70-plus years, which contained around 150, 29 and 61 TCR-sequenced participants, respectively. The paper as a whole reports these results and caveats: Conclusions about previously exposed vaccinees are limited, since just a handful of AZD1222 recipients were seropositive for SARS-CoV-2 at baseline. After two AZD1222 doses, spike-specific TCR breadth and depth were significantly higher than at day 0 and than in MenACWY recipients. Vaccine-associated CD4 TCRs spanned the whole spike protein, with dominant responses in regions 160-218 and 743-854. Epitopes outside the regions mutated in the B.1.351 and B.1.1.7 variants were reportedly recognized by nearly half of the unique spike-specific TCRs. Participants were mostly white British and included more females than males, and it was suggested by the authors that clonal diversity may have been underestimated. In the small 56-69-year group, the increase in depth fell short of significance, most likely because of low power. Because no samples from the day 14 peak response were available, repertoires could be characterized only after the peak T cell response.

Turning to this clone: The specificity of this receptor is unknown. The input lacks base qualities; no much larger clone sits a single base away.

From a lookup of the germline V gene (reference sequence), CDR1 and CDR2 are MNHEY and SMNVEV. Reading from cysteine to phenylalanine, the CDR3 counts 17 amino acids. Only the CDR3 portion is preserved as DNA: 51 bases, with reading frame beginning at the first base. V and J are trimmed by 6 bases and 8 bases, and the gene matches miss 17 bases of the junction. The time point label for this specimen denotes: baseline before first vaccination. Vaccinee samples were obtained from the UK trials COV001 and COV002, which included a single-blind randomized controlled phase 2/3 trial of AZD1222 (ChAdOx1 nCoV-19) in healthy adults. For TCRbeta chain sequencing, PBMC samples were collected from trial participants at day 0 and at day 28 after the second dose. The CDR3 regions of human TCRbeta chains were subjected to immunosequencing. Under the source paper's analysis protocol: Repertoire TCRs were checked for matches against a reference library of SARS-CoV-2-specific TCRs that had been generated using the MIRA antigen-specificity platform. Breadth was defined as the fraction of unique TCRs that were SARS-CoV-2-associated. Depth was defined as the fraction of total T cells that were SARS-CoV-2-associated. Each spike-specific TCR was assigned to its reactive spike region and to a CD4 or CD8 class using the MIRA data. Log10-transformed breadth and depth values were compared by one-way ANOVA with Sidak's multiple comparisons tests. TCRdb stores this immuneACCESS table with in-frame sequences only. Part of the clones is absent; in the studies checked, under half of the shortfall reflects unresolved V genes, and no reason is known for the rest. V, J and clone size reflect that table, while D and trimming were determined from the DNA. This sample lists around 69,000 clones; roughly 89% were detected once. Around 7.8% of the sample belongs to the ten largest clones.

The origin of this receptor is an adult in good health. The sample in question was peripheral blood, obtained on day 0 of AZD1222 vaccination. The sequence links TRBV27 to TRBJ2-2, with TRBD2 matching 8 junction bases. CDR3 reads: CASSFRGGRSTVGELFF. The sequenced DNA is TGTGCCAGCAGCTTCCGGGGGGGGCGCTCGACTGTTGGGGAGCTGTTTTTT.